This TCR beta chain appears in the sequencing data of a study of blood T cells in healthy people across ages. This CDR3 is 16 amino acids long. CDR1 and CDR2 from the germline V gene are ENHRY and SYGVKD. Each sample yielded at least 7 million isolated PBMCs. Findings and caveats of the study: Changes in expanded clonotypes were possibly confounded, as the CMV status of donors was unknown. Researchers said unsorted PBMCs prevented a conclusive naive versus antigen-experienced comparison.

Note on this clonotype: Its specificity is unknown. Its ends do not fully match the called genes, so a read error is possible.

Alongside a J-beta primer mix, a sample-barcoded 5' primer served in a second PCR lasting about 7 to 12 cycles. Unique molecular identifiers of 12 random nucleotides labeled each cDNA. MiXCR, applied by TCRdb to the 5' RACE reads, yields one record per CDR3 protein. Of around 1.5 million distinct CDR3 sequences listed, 30% to 40% are singletons. What was sequenced was blood. The V and J genes are TRBV10-3 and TRBJ2-3; D not certain. The sequence came from a woman aged 30 to 39 in good health. The CDR3 sequence is CAIREVPVGSTDTQYF. The CDR3 nucleotides read TGTGCCATCCGTGAAGTTCCGGTTGGGTCCACAGATACGCAGTATTTT.